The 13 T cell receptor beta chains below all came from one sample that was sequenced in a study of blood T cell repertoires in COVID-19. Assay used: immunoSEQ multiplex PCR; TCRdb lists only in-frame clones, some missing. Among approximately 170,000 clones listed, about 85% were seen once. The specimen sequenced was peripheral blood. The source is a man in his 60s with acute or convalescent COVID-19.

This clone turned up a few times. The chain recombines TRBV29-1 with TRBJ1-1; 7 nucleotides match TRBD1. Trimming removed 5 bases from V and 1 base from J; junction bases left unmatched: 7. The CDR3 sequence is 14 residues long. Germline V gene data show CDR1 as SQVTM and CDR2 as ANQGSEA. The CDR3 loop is CSVLRGPANTEAFF. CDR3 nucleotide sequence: TGCAGCGTTCTAAGGGGGCCCGCGAACACTGAAGCTTTCTTT.

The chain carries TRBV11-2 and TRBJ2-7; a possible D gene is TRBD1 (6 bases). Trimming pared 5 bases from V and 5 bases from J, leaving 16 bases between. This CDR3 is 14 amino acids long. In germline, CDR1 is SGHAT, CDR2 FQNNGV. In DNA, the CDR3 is TGTGCCAGCAGCCCAACTGCTACAGGGAACGAGCAGTACTTC. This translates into CASSPTATGNEQYF.

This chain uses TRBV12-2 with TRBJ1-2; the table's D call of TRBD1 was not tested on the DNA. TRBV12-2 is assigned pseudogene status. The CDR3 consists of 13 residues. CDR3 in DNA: TGTGCAAGTCGCAAGCGGGACAGGGATGGCTACACCTTC. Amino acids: CASRKRDRDGYTF.

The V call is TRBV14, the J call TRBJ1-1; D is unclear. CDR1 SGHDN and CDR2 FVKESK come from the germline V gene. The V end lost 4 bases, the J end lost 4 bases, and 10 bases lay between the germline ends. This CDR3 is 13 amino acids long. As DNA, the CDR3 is TGTGCCAGCAGCCCCGTAGTGAGCACTGAAGCTTTCTTT. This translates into CASSPVVSTEAFF.

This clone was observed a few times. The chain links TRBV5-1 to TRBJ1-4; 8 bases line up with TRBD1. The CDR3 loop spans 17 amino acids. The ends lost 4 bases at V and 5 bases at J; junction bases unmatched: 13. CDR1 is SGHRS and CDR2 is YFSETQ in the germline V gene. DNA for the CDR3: TGCGCCAGCAGCACAGGGGGTATACAGGGCCACAATGAAAAACTGTTTTTT. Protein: CASSTGGIQGHNEKLFF. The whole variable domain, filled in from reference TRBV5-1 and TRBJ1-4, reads KAGVTQTPRYLIKTRGQQVTLSCSPISGHRSVSWYQQTPGQGLQFLFEYFSETQRNKGNFPGRFSGRQFSNSRSEMNVSTLELGDSALYLCASSTGGIQGHNEKLFFGSGTQLSVL.

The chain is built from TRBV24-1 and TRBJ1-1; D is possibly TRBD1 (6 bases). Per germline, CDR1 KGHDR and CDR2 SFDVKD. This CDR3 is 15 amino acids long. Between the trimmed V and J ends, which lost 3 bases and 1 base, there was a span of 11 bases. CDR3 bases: TGTGCCACCAGTGATCGTAAAGGGGGGAACACTGAAGCTTTCTTT. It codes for CATSDRKGGNTEAFF.

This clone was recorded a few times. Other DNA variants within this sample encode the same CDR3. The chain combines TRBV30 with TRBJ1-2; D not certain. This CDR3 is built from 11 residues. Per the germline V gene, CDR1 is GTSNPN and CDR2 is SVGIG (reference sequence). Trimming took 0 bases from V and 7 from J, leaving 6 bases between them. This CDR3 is CAWSVGGGYTF. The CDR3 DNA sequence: TGTGCCTGGAGTGTAGGCGGTGGCTACACCTTC.

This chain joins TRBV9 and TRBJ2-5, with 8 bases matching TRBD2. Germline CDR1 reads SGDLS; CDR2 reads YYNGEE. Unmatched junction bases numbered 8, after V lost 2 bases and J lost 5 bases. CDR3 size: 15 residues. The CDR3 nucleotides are TGTGCCAGCAGCGTGAGCGGGAGCGTGGGTGAGACCCAGTACTTC. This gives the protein CASSVSGSVGETQYF.

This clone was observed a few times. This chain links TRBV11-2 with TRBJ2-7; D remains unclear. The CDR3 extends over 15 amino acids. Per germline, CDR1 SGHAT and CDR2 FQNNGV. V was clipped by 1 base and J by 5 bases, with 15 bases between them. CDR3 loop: CASSLGAVGSNEQYV. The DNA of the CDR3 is TGTGCCAGCAGCTTAGGGGCTGTAGGTTCGAACGAGCAGTACGTC.

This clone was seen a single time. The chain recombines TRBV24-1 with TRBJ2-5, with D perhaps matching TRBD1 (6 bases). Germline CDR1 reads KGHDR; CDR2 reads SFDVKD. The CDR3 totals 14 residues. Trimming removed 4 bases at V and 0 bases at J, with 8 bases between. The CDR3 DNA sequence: TGTGCCACCAGTGACCGGACAGACCAAGAGACCCAGTACTTC. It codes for CATSDRTDQETQYF.

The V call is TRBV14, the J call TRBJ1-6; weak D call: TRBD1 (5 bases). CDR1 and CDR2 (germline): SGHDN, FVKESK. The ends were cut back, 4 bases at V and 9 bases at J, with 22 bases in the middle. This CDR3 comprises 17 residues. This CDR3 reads CASSLIVGQSWASPLHF. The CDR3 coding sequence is TGTGCCAGCAGCCTGATAGTGGGGCAGTCTTGGGCTTCACCCCTCCACTTT.

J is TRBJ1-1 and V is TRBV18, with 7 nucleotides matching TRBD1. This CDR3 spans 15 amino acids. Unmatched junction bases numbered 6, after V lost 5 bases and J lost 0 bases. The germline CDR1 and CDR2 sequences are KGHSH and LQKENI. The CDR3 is CASSATGTVNTEAFF. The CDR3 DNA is TGTGCCAGCTCAGCCACCGGGACAGTGAACACTGAAGCTTTCTTT.

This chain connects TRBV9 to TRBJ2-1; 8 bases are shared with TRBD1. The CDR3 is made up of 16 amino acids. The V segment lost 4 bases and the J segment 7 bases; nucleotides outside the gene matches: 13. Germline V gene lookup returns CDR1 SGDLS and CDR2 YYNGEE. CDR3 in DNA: TGTGCCAGCAGCCCCGCTGTTCTGGACAGGGAAAATGAGCAGTTCTTC. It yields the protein CASSPAVLDRENEQFF.